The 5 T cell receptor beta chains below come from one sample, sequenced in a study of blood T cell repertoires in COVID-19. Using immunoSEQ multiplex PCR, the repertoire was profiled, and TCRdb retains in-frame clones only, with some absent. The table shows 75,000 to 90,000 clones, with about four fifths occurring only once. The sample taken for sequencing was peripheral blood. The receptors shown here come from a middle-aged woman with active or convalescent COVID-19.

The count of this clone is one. The CDR3 sequence is CASSHERRAEQFF. The CDR3 coding sequence is TGTGCCAGCAGCCACGAACGGCGGGCTGAGCAGTTCTTC. V usage is TRBV7-2 and J usage is TRBJ2-1; tentatively, D is TRBD2 (5 bases). CDR1 and CDR2 (germline): SGHTA, FQGNSA. The CDR3 has 13 amino acids. Between the trimmed V and J ends, which lost 5 bases and 9 bases, there was a span of 14 bases.

The CDR3, as DNA: TGTGCCACCCGGGACAGGGAGAATGAGCAGTTCTTC. Protein sequence: CATRDRENEQFF. The rearrangement joins TRBV10-3 to TRBJ2-1; 9 bases match TRBD1. Germline CDR1 reads ENHRY; CDR2 reads SYGVKD. The V gene end was trimmed by 10 bases and the J gene end by 7 bases; junction bases not matched to a gene: 5. The CDR3 is made up of 12 amino acids.

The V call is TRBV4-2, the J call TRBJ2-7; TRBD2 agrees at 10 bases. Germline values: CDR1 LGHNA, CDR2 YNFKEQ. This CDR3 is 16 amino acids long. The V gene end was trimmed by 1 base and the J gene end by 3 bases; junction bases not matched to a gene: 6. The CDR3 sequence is CASSQGGLATIYEQYF. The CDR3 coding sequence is TGTGCCAGCAGCCAAGGGGGACTAGCGACCATCTACGAGCAGTACTTC.

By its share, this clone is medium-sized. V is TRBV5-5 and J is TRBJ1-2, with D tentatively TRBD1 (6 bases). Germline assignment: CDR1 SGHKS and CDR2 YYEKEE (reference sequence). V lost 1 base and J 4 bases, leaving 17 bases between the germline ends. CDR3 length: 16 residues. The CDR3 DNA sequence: TGTGCCAGCAGCTTGAGTATGGCGGGGGCAGGCTATGGCTACACCTTC. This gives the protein CASSLSMAGAGYGYTF.

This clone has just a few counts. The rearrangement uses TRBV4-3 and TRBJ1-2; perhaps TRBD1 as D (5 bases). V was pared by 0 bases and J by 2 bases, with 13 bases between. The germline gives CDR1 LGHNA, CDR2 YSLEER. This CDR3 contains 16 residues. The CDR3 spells CASSQEFPGGNYGYTF. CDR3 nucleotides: TGCGCCAGCAGCCAAGAATTTCCGGGGGGAAACTATGGCTACACCTTC.